This TCR beta chain was identified in a study of blood T cell repertoires in COVID-19. Study at large: Material from acute and convalescent COVID-19 was sourced from the United States, Italy and Spain. T cells, B-cell-depleted T cells, or PBMCs supplied cDNA or gDNA.

The CDR3 spans 10 residues. The ends were cut back, 8 bases at V and 7 bases at J, with 11 bases in the middle. CDR1 is SQVTM, CDR2 ANQGSEA, per germline. The authors' processing: Nucleated cell number was recorded as an estimate derived from reference gene primer amplification. Assay used: immunoSEQ multiplex PCR; TCRdb lists only in-frame clones, some missing. V and J calls and clone size follow that table, whereas D and trimming were derived from the DNA. The repertoire holds 270,000 or so clones, with 85% to 90% as singletons. This chain joins TRBV29-1 and TRBJ1-1; D gene ambiguous. Sequencing was performed on peripheral blood. The origin of this receptor is a woman in her thirties or forties who had recovered from COVID-19. CDR3 loop: CSPYRGEAFF. In nucleotides, the CDR3 is TGCAGCCCCTACCGGGGTGAAGCTTTCTTT.